The clone carrying this T cell receptor beta chain turned up a few times. Its cognate antigen is unknown. This entry comes from a study of T cell responses to AZD1222 COVID-19 vaccine. Turning to the study itself: Some second doses came at about 4 weeks and others at about 12 weeks; these were pooled.

TCRdb's table, derived via immunoSEQ multiplex PCR, lists solely in-frame clones and lacks some. The table lists about 150,000 clones, approximately 85% of them singletons. Overall study findings and caveats: Repertoire sampling happened only post peak T cell response.

Germline V lookup: CDR1 MNHNS, CDR2 SASEGT. The CDR3 consists of 14 residues. The V end lost 3 bases, the J end lost 3 bases, and 12 bases lay between the germline ends. The genes are TRBV6-1 and TRBJ2-7; maybe TRBD2 (6 bases). This TCR derives from an adult in good health. Sequencing was performed on peripheral blood, taken on day 0 of AZD1222 vaccination. CDR3 protein: CASSEEGFFYEQYF. In DNA, the CDR3 is TGTGCCAGCAGTGAGGAGGGATTTTTCTACGAGCAGTACTTC.